This T cell receptor (beta chain) was recorded in a study of PD-1 blockade in classical Hodgkin lymphoma. A few counts support this clone. Time point described: cycle 4 day 1 (C4D1), after less than seven weeks of nivolumab. Relapses following autologous stem cell transplantation were seen in all patients, with brentuximab vedotin exposure varying. Sequenced by immunoSEQ multiplex PCR; TCRdb stores in-frame clones only, minus some. The table includes around 93,000 clones, over 75% detected once. V lost 1 base to trimming and J lost 6 bases, with 10 bases between them. This CDR3 contains 14 residues. The germline CDR1 and CDR2 sequences are LGHNA and YNFKEQ.

This TCR was sampled from a human donor with classical Hodgkin lymphoma. This rearrangement joins TRBV4-2 to TRBJ2-1; D unclear. The sequencing used peripheral blood mononuclear cells (PBMCs), collected before the fourth cycle of nivolumab. The CDR3: CASSQVTAGNEQFF. Written as DNA, the CDR3 is TGTGCCAGCAGCCAAGTCACCGCCGGCAATGAGCAGTTCTTC.